Listed below are T cell receptor beta chains from one sample, sequenced in a study of T cells in Graves' hyperthyroidism and ophthalmopathy. TCRdb re-called the multiplex PCR reads through MiXCR, storing one row per CDR3 protein. Seen here are hundreds of thousands of distinct CDR3 sequences, 15% to 20% observed once, and the top ten hold about half. Material: blood. Receptor source: a man aged 40-49 years with Graves' ophthalmopathy. The CDR3 runs from the conserved cysteine through the conserved F or W.

TRBJ2-1	TRBV6-1	CASSAPGRLFNEQFF
TRBJ1-1	TRBV13	CASSFYGTGGLAFF
TRBJ1-2	TRBV30	CAWSSGAGYTF
TRBJ2-3	TRBV12-3/TRBV12-4	CASSLWEGDTQYF
TRBJ2-3	TRBV7-8	CASSAYGATQYF
TRBJ1-5	TRBV28	CASSFSPGWNQPQHF
TRBJ2-4	TRBV5-1	CASSSEGLAKNIQYF
TRBJ2-2	TRBV20-1	CSASQIANTGELFF
TRBJ1-4	TRBV5-1	CASRLGPGQGNEKLFF
TRBJ1-5	TRBV6-1	CASSGGGYNQPQHF
TRBJ1-4	TRBV2	CATQGAGEKLFF
TRBJ1-5	TRBV27	CASSPRGFSNQPQHF
TRBJ2-2	TRBV19	CASSLDRSNTGELFF
TRBJ2-5	TRBV12-3/TRBV12-4	CASSPNHFPYF
TRBJ2-2	TRBV11-2	CASSLRRALFF
TRBJ1-4	TRBV2	CASSERGESNEKLFF
TRBJ2-3	TRBV7-8	CASSLNQRGTQYF
TRBJ1-4	TRBV28	CASSTGQATNEKLFF
TRBJ2-3	TRBV15	CATSRRFTDTQYF
TRBJ1-1	TRBV5-1	CASSLDGEMAFF
TRBJ2-5	TRBV6-1	CASTATVSDGETQYF
TRBJ2-7	TRBV6-2/TRBV6-3	CASSYLLGREEAYEQYF